This T cell receptor (beta chain) was identified in a study of blood T cell repertoires in COVID-19. Assay used: immunoSEQ multiplex PCR; TCRdb lists only in-frame clones, some missing. The sample has 75,000 to 100,000 clones, over 80% seen once. The source material was peripheral blood. This receptor was identified in a human donor in a cohort sampled during active COVID-19.

In DNA, the CDR3 is TGTGCCAGCAGTTACGAAGGCGGCGGATATGGCTACACCTTC. Translating gives CASSYEGGGYGYTF. The chain recombines TRBV6-5 with TRBJ1-2; D is unresolved. The length of the CDR3 is 14 residues. Per germline, CDR1 MNHEY and CDR2 SVGAGI. V dropped 2 bases and J dropped 5 bases, with 12 bases sitting between them.